This is a list of T cell receptor beta chains from one sample in a study of cytomegalovirus exposure and HLA in healthy donors. Only in-frame clones appear in the TCRdb table, and some are missing; sequencing was by immunoSEQ multiplex PCR. This table holds 200,000 to 300,000 clones, 90% found once. Sequences were obtained from PBMCs. These receptor sequences come from a woman aged 30 to 39 in good health and CMV-seronegative. Each CDR3 is given with its conserved first and last residue. Fields, in order: V gene, J gene, D gene, clone size, CDR3 protein, CDR3 DNA. D genes are given only for firm matches. A row's size may be missing; if present it is once, few, many or a size class.

V gene: TRBV7-2; J gene: TRBJ2-7; D gene: TRBD2; clone size: -; CDR3 protein: CASSYGLAGSYEQYF; CDR3 DNA: TGTGCCAGCAGCTACGGACTAGCGGGTTCCTACGAGCAGTACTTC
V gene: TRBV4-3; J gene: TRBJ2-7; D gene: -; clone size: -; CDR3 protein: CASSQDTGGVYEQYF; CDR3 DNA: TGCGCCAGCAGCCAAGATACCGGGGGCGTCTACGAGCAGTACTTC
V gene: TRBV29-1; J gene: TRBJ2-3; D gene: -; clone size: -; CDR3 protein: CSVEDPPPGPFVGGTDTQYF; CDR3 DNA: TGCAGCGTTGAAGATCCCCCGCCGGGACCCTTTGTCGGCGGCACAGATACGCAGTATTTT
V gene: TRBV7-8; J gene: TRBJ1-2; D gene: TRBD1; clone size: -; CDR3 protein: CASSPGQGVRYTF; CDR3 DNA: TGTGCCAGCAGCCCTGGACAGGGTGTGCGCTACACCTTC
V gene: TRBV6-4; J gene: TRBJ1-4; D gene: -; clone size: -; CDR3 protein: CASNGPPLNEKLFF; CDR3 DNA: TGTGCCAGCAACGGTCCCCCCCTAAATGAAAAACTGTTTTTT
V gene: TRBV29-1; J gene: TRBJ2-1; D gene: TRBD2; clone size: -; CDR3 protein: CSVILAGAYNEQFF; CDR3 DNA: TGCAGCGTGATTTTAGCGGGGGCCTACAATGAGCAGTTCTTC
V gene: TRBV28; J gene: TRBJ2-7; D gene: -; clone size: -; CDR3 protein: CASSLARDSYEQYF; CDR3 DNA: TGTGCCAGCAGTTTGGCTCGTGACAGCTACGAGCAGTACTTC
V gene: TRBV7-2; J gene: TRBJ2-7; D gene: TRBD2; clone size: -; CDR3 protein: CASSLWTSGVYEQYF; CDR3 DNA: TGTGCCAGCAGCCTTTGGACTAGCGGAGTTTACGAGCAGTACTTC
V gene: TRBV25-1; J gene: TRBJ2-1; D gene: -; clone size: -; CDR3 protein: CASSESRAYNEQFF; CDR3 DNA: TGTGCCAGCAGTGAATCGAGGGCCTACAATGAGCAGTTCTTC
V gene: TRBV27; J gene: TRBJ1-5; D gene: TRBD1; clone size: few; CDR3 protein: CASSPTRGRQPQHF; CDR3 DNA: TGTGCCAGCAGTCCCACCAGGGGGCGTCAGCCCCAGCATTTT
V gene: TRBV15; J gene: TRBJ2-3; D gene: -; clone size: -; CDR3 protein: CASRSWRDGTDTQYF; CDR3 DNA: TGTGCCTCCCGGAGTTGGCGGGATGGAACAGATACGCAGTATTTT
V gene: TRBV6-6; J gene: TRBJ2-3; D gene: -; clone size: -; CDR3 protein: CASRRDFTDTQYF; CDR3 DNA: TGTGCCAGCAGACGGGACTTCACAGATACGCAGTATTTT
V gene: TRBV6-4; J gene: TRBJ2-2; D gene: -; clone size: few; CDR3 protein: CASSDLESGGELFF; CDR3 DNA: TGTGCCAGCAGTGACTTGGAGTCGGGCGGGGAGCTGTTTTTT
V gene: TRBV28; J gene: TRBJ1-5; D gene: -; clone size: -; CDR3 protein: CASSLDRWGNQPQHF; CDR3 DNA: TGTGCCAGCAGTCTTGACAGGTGGGGCAATCAGCCCCAGCATTTT
V gene: TRBV12-5; J gene: TRBJ2-3; D gene: TRBD1; clone size: -; CDR3 protein: CASGLARGRVTDTQYF; CDR3 DNA: TGTGCTAGTGGTTTGGCCAGGGGGCGCGTCACAGATACGCAGTATTTT
V gene: TRBV11-2; J gene: TRBJ2-1; D gene: -; clone size: -; CDR3 protein: CASSSTRGNEQFF; CDR3 DNA: TGTGCCAGCAGCTCGACCAGGGGCAATGAGCAGTTCTTC
V gene: TRBV27; J gene: TRBJ1-5; D gene: -; clone size: -; CDR3 protein: CASSLSSGLSNQPQHF; CDR3 DNA: TGTGCCAGCAGTTTGTCTTCGGGACTAAGCAATCAGCCCCAGCATTTT
V gene: TRBV30; J gene: TRBJ1-5; D gene: -; clone size: -; CDR3 protein: CAWSLQGSNQPQHF; CDR3 DNA: TGTGCCTGGAGCCTTCAGGGTAGCAATCAGCCCCAGCATTTT
V gene: TRBV7-9; J gene: TRBJ2-7; D gene: TRBD2; clone size: -; CDR3 protein: CASSSSLGLAAVYEQYF; CDR3 DNA: TGTGCCAGCAGCTCTAGCCTCGGACTAGCGGCAGTCTACGAGCAGTACTTC
V gene: TRBV7-9; J gene: TRBJ2-7; D gene: -; clone size: -; CDR3 protein: CASSLQELYEQYF; CDR3 DNA: TGTGCCAGCAGCTTACAGGAGCTCTACGAGCAGTACTTC
V gene: TRBV6-5; J gene: TRBJ2-3; D gene: TRBD2; clone size: -; CDR3 protein: CASRWTSGSTDTQYF; CDR3 DNA: TGTGCCAGCAGATGGACTAGCGGGAGCACAGATACGCAGTATTTT
V gene: TRBV2; J gene: TRBJ2-1; D gene: -; clone size: -; CDR3 protein: CASSEAGSRALPLDEQFF; CDR3 DNA: TGTGCCAGCAGTGAAGCGGGGAGCCGAGCGCTCCCCTTGGATGAGCAGTTCTTC
V gene: TRBV7-6; J gene: TRBJ1-1; D gene: -; clone size: -; CDR3 protein: CASSFYGTLNTEAFF; CDR3 DNA: TGTGCCAGCAGCTTCTATGGAACCCTGAACACTGAAGCTTTCTTT
V gene: TRBV2; J gene: TRBJ2-3; D gene: TRBD2; clone size: -; CDR3 protein: CASSGDSGRAMNTQYF; CDR3 DNA: TGTGCCAGCAGTGGAGATAGCGGGAGGGCCATGAATACGCAGTATTTT
V gene: TRBV4-3; J gene: TRBJ2-7; D gene: -; clone size: -; CDR3 protein: CASSQEEFYEQYF; CDR3 DNA: TGCGCCAGCAGCCAAGAGGAGTTCTACGAGCAGTACTTC
V gene: TRBV5-6; J gene: TRBJ2-1; D gene: -; clone size: -; CDR3 protein: CASSLTGPNEQFF; CDR3 DNA: TGTGCCAGCAGCTTAACGGGCCCCAATGAGCAGTTCTTC
V gene: TRBV21-1; J gene: TRBJ2-7; D gene: -; clone size: -; CDR3 protein: CAKDRVYEQYF; CDR3 DNA: TGTGCCAAGGACAGGGTTTACGAGCAGTACTTC
V gene: TRBV28; J gene: TRBJ2-7; D gene: -; clone size: once; CDR3 protein: CASSPSGVEQYF; CDR3 DNA: TGTGCCAGCAGTCCCTCTGGGGTCGAGCAGTACTTC
V gene: TRBV28; J gene: TRBJ2-7; D gene: -; clone size: -; CDR3 protein: CASSTPRTTGYEQYF; CDR3 DNA: TGTGCCAGCAGCACCCCCCGGACCACGGGATACGAGCAGTACTTC
V gene: TRBV27; J gene: TRBJ2-3; D gene: -; clone size: once; CDR3 protein: CASRYQGFTDTQYF; CDR3 DNA: TGTGCCAGCAGATATCAGGGATTTACAGATACGCAGTATTTT
V gene: TRBV27; J gene: TRBJ2-7; D gene: -; clone size: -; CDR3 protein: CASRGGGWVYEQYF; CDR3 DNA: TGTGCCAGCAGGGGCGGCGGGTGGGTCTACGAGCAGTACTTC
V gene: TRBV29-1; J gene: TRBJ2-7; D gene: -; clone size: -; CDR3 protein: CSVGGLGEQYF; CDR3 DNA: TGCAGCGTTGGAGGGTTGGGCGAGCAGTACTTC
V gene: TRBV4-3; J gene: TRBJ2-7; D gene: -; clone size: -; CDR3 protein: CASSQTTSSYEQYF; CDR3 DNA: TGCGCCAGCAGCCAAACGACTAGTAGTTACGAGCAGTACTTC
V gene: TRBV29-1; J gene: TRBJ2-3; D gene: TRBD2; clone size: -; CDR3 protein: CSVTGTSVRDTQYF; CDR3 DNA: TGCAGCGTTACCGGGACTAGCGTCCGAGATACGCAGTATTTT
V gene: TRBV4-1; J gene: TRBJ1-3; D gene: TRBD1; clone size: -; CDR3 protein: CASSPTGVSGNTIYF; CDR3 DNA: TGCGCCAGCAGCCCGACAGGGGTTTCTGGAAACACCATATATTTT
V gene: TRBV7-8; J gene: TRBJ2-3; D gene: TRBD2; clone size: -; CDR3 protein: CASRLAGGPSDTQYF; CDR3 DNA: TGTGCCAGCAGATTGGCGGGAGGGCCATCAGATACGCAGTATTTT
V gene: TRBV9; J gene: TRBJ1-2; D gene: TRBD1; clone size: -; CDR3 protein: CASSHTGASYGYTF; CDR3 DNA: TGTGCCAGCAGCCATACAGGGGCGTCCTATGGCTACACCTTC
V gene: TRBV7-3; J gene: TRBJ2-3; D gene: -; clone size: -; CDR3 protein: CASSLTSGVVTDTQYF; CDR3 DNA: TGTGCCAGCAGCTTAACTTCAGGGGTGGTCACAGATACGCAGTATTTT
V gene: TRBV4-3; J gene: TRBJ1-2; D gene: -; clone size: -; CDR3 protein: CASSHLRDPGDGYTF; CDR3 DNA: TGCGCCAGCAGCCACCTCCGGGACCCGGGGGATGGCTACACCTTC
V gene: TRBV29-1; J gene: TRBJ2-7; D gene: TRBD1; clone size: -; CDR3 protein: CSVEGYRGMGYEQYF; CDR3 DNA: TGCAGCGTTGAAGGCTACAGGGGAATGGGCTACGAGCAGTACTTC
V gene: TRBV27; J gene: TRBJ2-1; D gene: TRBD1; clone size: -; CDR3 protein: CASSPGQGYNEQFF; CDR3 DNA: TGTGCCAGCAGTCCGGGACAGGGATACAATGAGCAGTTCTTC
V gene: TRBV9; J gene: TRBJ2-7; D gene: -; clone size: -; CDR3 protein: CASSKQRNEQYF; CDR3 DNA: TGTGCCAGCAGCAAACAGAGAAACGAGCAGTACTTC
V gene: TRBV5-1; J gene: TRBJ1-4; D gene: -; clone size: once; CDR3 protein: CASSPAGPGGGGEKLFF; CDR3 DNA: TGCGCCAGCAGCCCGGCAGGGCCGGGTGGCGGAGGAGAAAAACTGTTTTTT
V gene: TRBV10-3; J gene: TRBJ2-3; D gene: TRBD2; clone size: -; CDR3 protein: CATLQRGSTDTQYF; CDR3 DNA: TGTGCCACCTTACAGCGGGGGAGCACAGATACGCAGTATTTT
V gene: TRBV4-3; J gene: TRBJ2-1; D gene: TRBD2; clone size: -; CDR3 protein: CASSQDRGLAGYNEQFF; CDR3 DNA: TGCGCCAGCAGCCAAGATCGGGGACTAGCGGGTTACAATGAGCAGTTCTTC
V gene: TRBV5-1; J gene: TRBJ2-1; D gene: TRBD2; clone size: once; CDR3 protein: CASSSGLAGVNEQFF; CDR3 DNA: TGCGCCAGCAGCTCGGGACTAGCGGGAGTAAATGAGCAGTTCTTC
V gene: TRBV27; J gene: TRBJ2-2; D gene: -; clone size: -; CDR3 protein: CASRNLLGTGELFF; CDR3 DNA: TGTGCCAGCAGGAACCTACTTGGCACCGGGGAGCTGTTTTTT
V gene: TRBV2; J gene: TRBJ2-3; D gene: TRBD2; clone size: -; CDR3 protein: CASSEAQGSGSDTQYF; CDR3 DNA: TGTGCCAGCAGTGAAGCGCAGGGTAGCGGGAGTGATACGCAGTATTTT
V gene: TRBV9; J gene: TRBJ2-7; D gene: TRBD2; clone size: -; CDR3 protein: CASSVGGSSYEQYF; CDR3 DNA: TGTGCCAGCAGCGTAGGCGGGAGCTCCTACGAGCAGTACTTC
V gene: TRBV5-3; J gene: TRBJ2-1; D gene: -; clone size: -; CDR3 protein: CARSLNLLQGGQRDEQFF; CDR3 DNA: TGTGCCAGAAGCTTGAACCTCCTACAGGGGGGGCAGAGAGATGAGCAGTTCTTC
V gene: TRBV7-3; J gene: TRBJ2-1; D gene: -; clone size: once; CDR3 protein: CASSLKLGGEQFF; CDR3 DNA: TGTGCCAGCAGCTTAAAATTGGGGGGTGAGCAGTTCTTC
V gene: TRBV7-2; J gene: TRBJ2-7; D gene: TRBD2; clone size: -; CDR3 protein: CASSLTSGYYEQYF; CDR3 DNA: TGTGCCAGCAGCTTGACTAGCGGGTACTACGAGCAGTACTTC
V gene: TRBV19; J gene: TRBJ2-7; D gene: TRBD1; clone size: -; CDR3 protein: CASSIVGTASYEQYF; CDR3 DNA: TGTGCCAGTAGTATAGTCGGGACAGCAAGCTACGAGCAGTACTTC